Each of the 26 T cell receptor beta chains below was sequenced from the same sample in a study of T cells after yellow fever vaccination. TCRdb reprocessed the 5' RACE reads with MiXCR, giving one entry per CDR3 protein. The data contain 95,000 to 100,000 distinct CDR3 sequences, 5.8% of them singletons. The sequenced sample was CD8+ T cells sorted from PBMCs, obtained 10 days after the yellow fever booster vaccination. These receptors were collected from a man aged 18 to 29 who received the YFV17D yellow fever vaccine.

The chain combines TRBV7-9 with TRBJ2-2, with no clear D. The ends were cut back, 4 bases at V and 2 bases at J, with 5 bases in the middle. The CDR3 sequence is 13 residues long. The germline gives CDR1 SEHNR, CDR2 FQNEAQ (reference sequence). The CDR3 DNA follows: TGTGCCAGCAGCTCTTTTAACACCGGGGAGCTGTTTTTT. Its protein is CASSSFNTGELFF.

This clonotype was found a few times. V usage is TRBV12-5 and J usage is TRBJ1-3; D is uncertain. The CDR3 extends over 13 amino acids. Trimming took off 1 base at V and 5 bases at J, with 6 bases between the two ends. Germline V CDR1 and CDR2: LGHNT, FRNRAP. The CDR3 is CASGLEGRNTIYF. The CDR3 DNA is TGTGCTAGTGGTTTGGAGGGCCGAAACACCATATATTTT.

This clonotype came up many times. This chain uses TRBV19 with TRBJ2-1; D gene ambiguous. Germline V CDR1 and CDR2: LNHDA, SQIVND (reference sequence). The CDR3 is 11 amino acids. V was cut by 3 bases and J by 10 bases, with 7 bases left in between. CDR3 DNA sequence: TGTGCCAGTAGTATCCGAGACGAGCAGTTCTTC. Its translation: CASSIRDEQFF.

In its sample, this clonotype was seen a few times. The rearrangement joins TRBV4-3 to TRBJ1-1, with a possible D match to TRBD1 (6 bases). The CDR3 has 15 residues. V lost 0 bases, J lost 1 base, and 9 bases lay in between. The germline V gene has CDR1 LGHNA and CDR2 YSLEER. CDR3 residues: CASSQDRGANTEAFF. The CDR3 DNA is TGCGCCAGCAGCCAAGATCGGGGGGCGAACACTGAAGCTTTCTTT.

In its sample, this clonotype was seen many times. The chain links TRBV7-2 to TRBJ1-5, with D possibly matching TRBD1 (6 bases). V was shortened by 3 bases and J by 1 base, with 16 bases between the two germline ends. This CDR3 has 17 residues. CDR1 and CDR2 from the germline V gene are SGHTA and FQGNSA. The CDR3 loop reads CASSLWHSGQSNQPQHF. CDR3 bases: TGTGCCAGCAGCTTGTGGCACTCGGGACAAAGCAATCAGCCCCAGCATTTT.

This clonotype was recorded a few times. The genes are TRBV7-2 and TRBJ2-7; no firm D call. Germline V gene sequence: CDR1 SGHTA, CDR2 FQGNSA. The CDR3 runs 16 residues. V lost 1 base, J lost 3 bases, and 16 bases lay in between. The CDR3 coding sequence is TGTGCCAGCAGCTTAGAGGGTTCCCATTACAACTACGAGCAGTACTTC. It is translated as CASSLEGSHYNYEQYF.

Only a few counts were recorded for this clonotype. The chain recombines TRBV5-1 with TRBJ2-7; TRBD2 is a possible D gene (6 bases). The germline V gene has CDR1 SGHRS and CDR2 YFSETQ. The V end was cut by 2 bases, the J end by 5 bases, with 17 bases between. The CDR3 has 15 residues. CDR3 in DNA: TGCGCCAGCAGCTTACGGGGGAAGATCGGCAACGAGCAGTACTTC. Translated, it gives CASSLRGKIGNEQYF.

The rearrangement uses TRBV5-1 and TRBJ1-1; D is unresolved. Germline CDR1 and CDR2: SGHRS and YFSETQ. The CDR3 length is 17 residues. Trimming left V 0 bases short and J 3 bases short, with 18 bases between. In DNA, the CDR3 is TGCGCCAGCAGCTTGGGATTTGTGCCCATTCGGGACACTGAAGCTTTCTTT. Translated: CASSLGFVPIRDTEAFF.

The V and J genes are TRBV7-9 and TRBJ2-3; 8 bases are shared with TRBD1. CDR3 size: 19 residues. Trimming removed 7 bases from V and 2 bases from J; junction bases left unmatched: 20. Germline V lookup: CDR1 SEHNR, CDR2 FQNEAQ (reference sequence). CDR3 loop: CASTPQPLPGQDFTDTQYF. CDR3 sequence (DNA): TGTGCCAGCACTCCTCAACCACTCCCGGGACAGGATTTCACAGATACGCAGTATTTT.

This clonotype was counted only a few times. The CDR3 DNA sequence: TGTGCCAGCAGCCAAGGGGGGTCGGATGAAAAACTGTTTTTT. It translates to CASSQGGSDEKLFF. The rearrangement links TRBV3-1 to TRBJ1-4, with D perhaps matching TRBD1 (5 bases). This CDR3 spans 14 amino acids. CDR1 and CDR2 (germline): LGHDT, YNNKEL (reference sequence). V lost 1 base and J lost 6, with 9 bases in between. Supplemented by reference TRBV3-1 and TRBJ1-4, the full variable domain reads DTAVSQTPKYLVTQMGNDKSIKCEQNLGHDTMYWYKQDSKKFLKIMFSYNNKELIINETVPNRFSPKSPDKAHLNLHINSLELGDSAVYFCASSQGGSDEKLFFGSGTQLSVL.

As for this clonotype: Relative to the germline gene, one junction end is altered; a read error may explain this. The chain couples TRBV4-2 to TRBJ2-6; 9 bases map to TRBD1. Germline lookup yields CDR1 LGHNA and CDR2 YNFKEQ. The CDR3 has 18 residues. CDR3 nucleotides: TGTGCCAGCGGCAGCGGGACAGGGATTTCCTTTGGGGTCAACGTCCTGACTTTC. Protein sequence: CASGSGTGISFGVNVLTF.

This clonotype has more than one count but fewer than ten. The chain joins TRBV12-3 or TRBV12-4 to TRBJ1-5; 10 bases fit TRBD1. The CDR3 loop spans 15 amino acids. J lost 7 bases, V lost 3 bases, and 6 bases had no gene match. CDR3 nucleotides: TGTGCCAGCAGTTTCGACAGGGGGCTTGGACAGCCCCAGCATTTT. Translation: CASSFDRGLGQPQHF.

This chain joins TRBV3-1 and TRBJ2-4; D call uncertain. The CDR3 runs to 11 residues. Germline CDR1 LGHDT, CDR2 YNNKEL (reference sequence). The V end was cut by 0 bases, the J end by 9 bases, with 3 bases between. CDR3: CASSQDGIQYF. The CDR3, as DNA: TGTGCCAGCAGCCAAGATGGCATTCAGTACTTC.

The chain couples TRBV6-5 to TRBJ2-1; D call uncertain. Germline V gene data show CDR1 as MNHEY and CDR2 as SVGAGI. The CDR3 runs to 12 residues. The V end lost 2 bases, the J end lost 6 bases, and 5 bases lay between the germline ends. The CDR3 sequence is CASSYLGNEQFF. The CDR3 DNA is TGTGCCAGCAGTTACCTGGGCAATGAGCAGTTCTTC.

This chain joins TRBV21-1 and TRBJ1-4; TRBD1 is the table's D call and was not checked against the DNA. TRBV21-1 is classified as a pseudogene. The CDR3 sequence is 19 residues long. Here the CDR3 reads CASSKMGTGRWSVNEKLFF. In DNA, the CDR3 is TGTGCCAGCAGCAAGATGGGGACAGGGAGATGGTCGGTTAATGAAAAACTGTTTTTT.

This clonotype was seen repeatedly, ten times or more. The chain combines TRBV7-6 with TRBJ2-5; D is unresolved. This CDR3 spans 13 amino acids. Trimming shortened V by 2 bases and J by 4 bases, and 8 bases separated the two germline ends. From germline, CDR1 is SGHVS and CDR2 FNYEAQ. For the CDR3, the DNA is TGTGCCAGCAGCTTAAGGCTAGGAGAGACCCAGTACTTC. Protein sequence: CASSLRLGETQYF.

This clonotype was observed at least ten times. V and J are TRBV7-9 and TRBJ2-7; no reliable D call. In germline, CDR1 is SEHNR, CDR2 FQNEAQ (reference sequence). The V end lost 6 bases, the J end lost 0 bases, and 12 bases lay between the germline ends. The CDR3 consists of 14 residues. In DNA form, the CDR3 reads TGTGCCAGCAGACCTCCGGGTCCCTCCTACGAGCAGTACGTC. Translating it yields CASRPPGPSYEQYV.

This clonotype was observed a handful of times. This sequence joins TRBV6-4 and TRBJ2-7; D perhaps matches TRBD2 (5 bases). The CDR3 is made up of 15 amino acids. V was pared by 8 bases and J by 2 bases, with 19 bases between. The germline gives CDR1 MRHNA, CDR2 SNTAGT. CDR3 DNA: TGTGCCAGCTTGCCGCCCGGGGATGGGGCCTACGAGCAGTACGTC. Its protein is CASLPPGDGAYEQYV.

This clonotype was seen only a few times. The chain combines TRBV25-1 with TRBJ1-1; no clear D gene. Germline CDR1 is MGHDK and CDR2 is SYGVNS. The CDR3 extends over 12 amino acids. Trimming pared 9 bases from V and 5 bases from J, leaving 13 bases between. As DNA, the CDR3 is TGTGCCAGTATTGGACTTGGGACTGAAGCTTTCTTT. Translation gives CASIGLGTEAFF.

The CDR3 protein is CASRRISGGGSGELFF. Here the CDR3 DNA reads TGTGCCAGCCGGCGAATTAGCGGGGGCGGGTCCGGGGAGCTGTTTTTT. V usage is TRBV28 and J usage is TRBJ2-2; 9 nucleotides agree with TRBD2. V was pared by 8 bases and J by 6 bases, with 13 bases of the junction left unmatched. CDR1 is MDHEN and CDR2 is SYDVKM in the germline V gene. This CDR3 is built from 16 residues.

This clonotype was detected many times. The chain's CDR3 is CASSQEGLAGVPSSYNEQFF. For the CDR3, the DNA is TGTGCCAGCAGCCAAGAGGGGCTAGCGGGGGTTCCGAGCTCCTACAATGAGCAGTTCTTC. The chain has TRBV3-1 and TRBJ2-1; 10 bases map to TRBD2. This CDR3 is built from 20 residues. Germline CDR1 is LGHDT and CDR2 is YNNKEL (reference sequence). V gave up 0 bases and J gave up 0 bases; unmatched junction bases: 11.

The chain's CDR3 is CASSPRGGSYQETQYF. The CDR3 DNA is TGTGCCAGCAGCCCCCGGGGGGGTTCGTACCAAGAGACCCAGTACTTC. The V and J genes are TRBV9 and TRBJ2-5, with TRBD2 matching over 8 bases. Germline V gene data show CDR1 as SGDLS and CDR2 as YYNGEE. The trim removed 4 bases at V and 0 bases at J, leaving 8 bases unmatched. The CDR3 totals 16 residues.

CDR3 nucleotides: TGTGCCAGCTCACAGGGCTACTTGAACACTGAAGCTTTCTTT. Translating it yields CASSQGYLNTEAFF. The chain carries TRBV18 and TRBJ1-1; D not resolved. Trimming shortened V by 4 bases and J by 0 bases, and 9 bases separated the two germline ends. The CDR3 has 14 amino acids. Germline values: CDR1 KGHSH, CDR2 LQKENI.

The V gene is TRBV4-3, the J gene TRBJ1-3; a possible D gene is TRBD1 (5 bases). Germline V gene sequence: CDR1 LGHNA, CDR2 YSLEER. The length of the CDR3 is 18 residues. The V end lost 4 bases, the J end lost 0 bases, and 19 bases lay between the germline ends. CDR3 sequence (DNA): TGCGCCAGCAGCCGGGGCAGGCCAAGACCAACCTCTGGAAACACCATATATTTT. Protein: CASSRGRPRPTSGNTIYF.

The rearrangement uses TRBV28 and TRBJ2-5; 13 bases line up with TRBD2. The V and J ends lost 5 bases and 2 bases, in that order; junction bases with no gene match: 5. This CDR3 is 16 amino acids long. Germline lookup yields CDR1 MDHEN and CDR2 SYDVKM. The CDR3 nucleotides read TGTGCCAGCAGTCACCCACTAGCGGGGGGGCAAGAGACCCAGTACTTC. As protein: CASSHPLAGGQETQYF. Complete variable domain (other parts from reference TRBV28 and TRBJ2-5): DVKVTQSSRYLVKRTGEKVFLECVQDMDHENMFWYRQDPGLGLRLIYFSYDVKMKEKGDIPEGYSVSREKKERFSLILESASTNQTSMYLCASSHPLAGGQETQYFGPGTRLLVL.

There are a few counts of this clonotype. This chain connects TRBV4-1 to TRBJ2-7; D not certain. The germline V and J ends were trimmed by 0 bases and 5 bases, with 5 bases remaining between them. CDR1 is MGHRA, CDR2 YSYEKL, per germline. CDR3 length equals 12 residues. The CDR3 loop is CASSQDRDEQYF. In DNA form, the CDR3 reads TGCGCCAGCAGCCAAGACCGTGACGAGCAGTACTTC.